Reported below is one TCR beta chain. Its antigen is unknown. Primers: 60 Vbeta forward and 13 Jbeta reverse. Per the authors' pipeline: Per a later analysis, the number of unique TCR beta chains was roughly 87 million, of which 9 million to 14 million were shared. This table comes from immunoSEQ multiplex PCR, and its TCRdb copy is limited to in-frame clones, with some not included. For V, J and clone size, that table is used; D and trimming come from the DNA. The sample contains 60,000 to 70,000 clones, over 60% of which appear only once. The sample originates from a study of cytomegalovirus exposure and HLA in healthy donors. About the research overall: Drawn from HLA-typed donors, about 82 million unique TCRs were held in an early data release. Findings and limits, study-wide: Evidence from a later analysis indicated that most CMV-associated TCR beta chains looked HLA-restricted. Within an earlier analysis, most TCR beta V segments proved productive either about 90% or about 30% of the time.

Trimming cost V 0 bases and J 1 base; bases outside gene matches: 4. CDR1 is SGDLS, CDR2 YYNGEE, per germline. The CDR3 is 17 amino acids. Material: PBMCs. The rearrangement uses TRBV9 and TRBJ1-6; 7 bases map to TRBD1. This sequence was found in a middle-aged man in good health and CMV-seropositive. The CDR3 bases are TGTGCCAGCAGCGTAGTGGGCAGGGGGTCCTATAATTCACCCCTCCACTTT. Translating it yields CASSVVGRGSYNSPLHF.